The 13 T cell receptor beta chains below all came from one sample that was sequenced in a study of PD-1 blockade in classical Hodgkin lymphoma. The repertoire was sequenced with immunoSEQ multiplex PCR; TCRdb's copy has only in-frame clones and lacks some. The sample has approximately 27,000 clones, over 70% seen once. As to time point: cycle 4 day 1 (C4D1), after 6 weeks of nivolumab. Every patient had relapsed following autologous stem cell transplantation, and cohorts differed in brentuximab vedotin exposure. Sequences were derived from peripheral blood mononuclear cells (PBMCs), sampled before the fourth cycle of nivolumab. Every receptor here comes from a human donor with classical Hodgkin lymphoma.

This sequence joins TRBV5-1 and TRBJ2-5, with D perhaps matching TRBD2 (5 bases). This CDR3 region has 13 residues. The germline gives CDR1 SGHRS, CDR2 YFSETQ. V was cut by 4 bases and J by 7 bases, with 14 bases left in between. CDR3 loop: CASSNGGGWTQYF. CDR3 nucleotides: TGCGCCAGCAGCAATGGCGGAGGATGGACCCAGTACTTC.

The chain combines TRBV7-4 with TRBJ2-4; the D gene is possibly TRBD1 (5 bases). CDR3 length: 16 amino acids. In germline, CDR1 is SGHVT, CDR2 SQSDAQ. V was clipped by 5 bases and J by 0 bases, with 14 bases between them. DNA of the CDR3: TGTGCCAGCAGCCAGGGCCAGACCTTAGCCAAAAACATTCAGTACTTC. It is translated as CASSQGQTLAKNIQYF.

Points on this clone: In the same sample, other DNA sequences code for this CDR3. V and J are TRBV18 and TRBJ2-1, with 7 positions matching TRBD1. There are 14 residues in the CDR3. Losses at the gene ends were 3 bases for V and 8 bases for J; bases not matched to a gene: 7. Germline-derived CDR1 and CDR2 are KGHSH and LQKENI. Here the CDR3 DNA reads TGTGCCAGCTCACCGCGTACAGGGGAATATGAGCAGTTCTTC. Residues: CASSPRTGEYEQFF.

The rearrangement joins TRBV5-6 to TRBJ1-1; a weak D match, TRBD1 (6 bases). V lost 4 bases, J lost 3 bases, and 13 bases lay in between. Germline V gene data show CDR1 as SGHDT and CDR2 as YYEEEE. This CDR3 spans 14 amino acids. CDR3 protein: CASSKTGQYTEAFF. The CDR3 DNA follows: TGTGCCAGCAGCAAAACAGGACAGTACACTGAAGCTTTCTTT.

This clone was observed once. The rearrangement joins TRBV4-3 to TRBJ2-1; TRBD1 matches 8 bases. Germline V lookup: CDR1 LGHNA, CDR2 YSLEER. V gave up 3 bases and J gave up 6 bases; unmatched junction bases: 7. This CDR3 has 15 residues. In nucleotides, the CDR3 is TGCGCCAGCAGCCACTATCCAGACAGGGGCAATGAGCAGTTCTTC. Protein: CASSHYPDRGNEQFF.

The J gene is TRBJ2-3, the V gene TRBV7-2; TRBD2 aligns across 9 bases. Germline trimming cut 6 bases from V and 5 bases from J; bases unmatched to any gene: 12. This CDR3 has 16 residues. CDR1 is SGHTA, CDR2 FQGNSA, per germline. CDR3 protein: CASREGGGASGDTQYF. In DNA form, the CDR3 reads TGTGCCAGCAGGGAAGGCGGGGGGGCCTCGGGAGATACGCAGTATTTT.

This clone was observed a handful of times. The chain is built from TRBV5-1 and TRBJ1-6, with D unclear. This CDR3 region has 16 residues. Germline values: CDR1 SGHRS, CDR2 YFSETQ. Trimming shortened V by 2 bases and J by 3 bases, and 12 bases separated the two germline ends. CDR3 sequence: CASSLDAFGYNSPLHF. CDR3 DNA sequence: TGCGCCAGCAGCTTAGATGCATTCGGCTATAATTCACCCCTCCACTTT.

This chain uses TRBV21-1 with TRBJ1-2. TRBV21-1 is a documented pseudogene. The CDR3 loop spans 12 amino acids. The CDR3 protein is CASLGGPHGYTF. The CDR3 nucleotides are TGTGCCAGCTTGGGGGGGCCCCATGGCTACACCTTC.

The chain uses TRBV7-9 and TRBJ2-7, with 10 bases identical to TRBD2. The germline V gene encodes CDR1 SEHNR and CDR2 FQNEAQ (reference sequence). CDR3 length: 15 amino acids. After removal of 3 bases from V and 4 bases from J, the junction contained 6 bases not matched to a gene. CDR3 bases: TGTGCCAGCAGCTTGCTAGCGGGGGTGGGGTACGAGCAGTACTTC. Encoded protein: CASSLLAGVGYEQYF.

The rearrangement uses TRBV5-1 and TRBJ2-7; 12 positions agree with TRBD2. V dropped 4 bases and J dropped 3; count of bases not matched to a gene: 14. CDR3 length: 18 residues. Germline CDR1 reads SGHRS; CDR2 reads YFSETQ. CDR3 bases: TGCGCCAGCAGCCGACCCGTGCTAGCGGGGGGGGAGAACTACGAGCAGTACTTC. This encodes CASSRPVLAGGENYEQYF.

The chain carries TRBV4-3 and TRBJ1-2; 7 positions agree with TRBD1. Germline trimming cut 0 bases from V and 3 bases from J; bases unmatched to any gene: 4. This CDR3 spans 15 amino acids. Germline V gives CDR1 LGHNA, CDR2 YSLEER. CDR3 bases: TGCGCCAGCAGCCAAGAGACGGGGACAGACTATGGCTACACCTTC. As protein: CASSQETGTDYGYTF.

The chain combines TRBV7-9 with TRBJ1-1, with 8 bases lining up with TRBD1. Germline V gene lookup returns CDR1 SEHNR and CDR2 FQNEAQ (reference sequence). The length of the CDR3 is 14 residues. V lost 5 bases, J lost 4 bases, and 6 bases stayed unmatched. The CDR3 loop is CASSPQGATTEAFF. The CDR3 DNA follows: TGTGCCAGCAGCCCCCAGGGGGCGACCACTGAAGCTTTCTTT.

The rearrangement links TRBV5-4 to TRBJ2-2; D is possibly TRBD1 or TRBD2 (6 bases each). CDR1 is SGHNT and CDR2 is YYREEE in the germline V gene (reference sequence). There are 17 residues in the CDR3. Trimming removed 4 bases from V and 5 bases from J, with 21 bases in between. The CDR3 is CASSKGLGAGTTGELFF. For the CDR3, the DNA is TGTGCCAGCAGCAAGGGATTAGGGGCGGGGACAACCGGGGAGCTGTTTTTT.